What follows describes a single T cell receptor (beta chain). Germline V gene lookup returns CDR1 SGHDT and CDR2 YYEEEE. The CDR3 is made up of 14 amino acids. The sample belongs to a study of immune characterization of retroperitoneal liposarcoma. MiXCR, run by TCRdb on the PCR reads, gives a single entry per CDR3 protein. The table has fewer than 3,000 distinct CDR3 sequences, 35% to 50% seen once. Material: tumor tissue. The receptor was derived from a male donor with retroperitoneal liposarcoma. The V and J genes are TRBV5-6 and TRBJ2-1; 8 bases align to TRBD1. Matching the DNA end better, TRBJ2-7 makes the J call doubtful. Here the CDR3 reads CASSLRQGAGEQYF. The CDR3 DNA reads TGTGCCAGCAGCTTACGTCAGGGGGCTGGCGAGCAGTACTTC.